Detailed here is one T cell receptor beta chain. It was with a sample-barcoded 5' primer and a J-beta primer mix that a second PCR of roughly 6 to 12 cycles was run. MiXCR was run by TCRdb on the 5' RACE reads, yielding one entry per CDR3 protein. The sample holds about 1 million distinct CDR3 sequences; more than 35% are singletons and the top ten take 18%. These data belong to a study of blood T cells in healthy people across ages. Germline V lookup: CDR1 SQVTM, CDR2 ANQGSEA. V lost 4 bases to trimming and J lost 6 bases, with 15 bases between them. This CDR3 has 13 amino acids. V usage is TRBV29-1 and J usage is TRBJ1-2; D is perhaps TRBD1 (6 bases). The specimen sequenced was blood. The TCR sequence derives from an older woman in good health. CDR3 loop: CSVAIGRGNGYTF. The CDR3 DNA follows: TGCAGCGTTGCAATCGGCAGGGGTAATGGCTACACCTTC.